Listed below are T cell receptor beta chains from one sample, sequenced in a study of T cells after posttransplantation cyclophosphamide. Assay: immunoSEQ multiplex PCR; the TCRdb copy retains only in-frame clones and omits some. This sample comprises 30,000 to 40,000 clones, none seen once only. Source material: PBMCs. Receptor source: a man between 45 and 60 years old in good health, CMV-negative, and a related stem cell transplant donor. Each CDR3 is given with its conserved first and last residue. Each record gives: D gene, J gene, clone size, V gene, CDR3 protein, CDR3 DNA. A D gene is named only where the DNA matches it firmly. Size tells how often a clone was seen (once, few, many) or the class of an expanded clone, and some rows leave it out.

NA,TRBJ2-2,many,TRBV2,CASSAYVGRGSTGELFF,TGTGCCAGCAGTGCATACGTGGGCAGGGGATCCACCGGGGAGCTGTTTTTT
TRBD1,TRBJ2-7,many,TRBV19,CASSIRTGTGYEQYF,TGTGCCAGTAGTATACGGACAGGGACCGGCTACGAGCAGTACTTC
TRBD1,TRBJ1-1,many,TRBV11-1,CASTQAGGPTEAFF,TGTGCCAGCACGCAAGCAGGGGGCCCCACTGAAGCTTTCTTT
TRBD2,TRBJ2-3,NA,TRBV7-3,CASSPVAGAMGVTDTQYF,TGTGCCAGCAGCCCAGTGGCGGGAGCGATGGGGGTCACAGATACGCAGTATTTT
NA,TRBJ2-3,many,TRBV7-6,CASSLGDLTLNEDTQYF,TGTGCCAGCAGCTTGGGAGACCTTACGCTTAACGAGGATACGCAGTATTTT
NA,TRBJ1-1,many,TRBV7-2,CASSSDMIRTEAFF,TGTGCCAGCAGCTCGGACATGATTCGCACTGAAGCTTTCTTT
NA,TRBJ2-7,NA,TRBV27,CASSLSPHYEQYF,TGTGCCAGCAGTTTAAGTCCTCATTACGAGCAGTACTTC
TRBD1,TRBJ2-5,many,TRBV10-3,CATRQGWETQYF,TGTGCCACCAGACAGGGGTGGGAGACCCAGTACTTC
NA,TRBJ2-7,many,TRBV5-1,CASSLGSDNEQYF,TGCGCCAGCAGCTTGGGTTCGGACAACGAGCAGTACTTC
NA,TRBJ1-1,many,TRBV4-1,CASSRQSLRGTMNTEAFF,TGCGCCAGCAGCCGCCAATCCCTTCGGGGGACCATGAACACTGAAGCTTTCTTT
NA,TRBJ2-7,few,TRBV5-4,CASSLGGRSSYEQYF,TGTGCCAGCAGCTTGGGGGGCAGGAGCTCCTACGAGCAGTACTTC